What follows are 8 T cell receptor beta chains derived from one specimen sequenced in a study of blood T cell repertoires in COVID-19. Profiled with immunoSEQ multiplex PCR; TCRdb holds only in-frame clones, not every one. Of 60,000 to 80,000 clones listed, 88% were seen once; the top ten hold approximately 5.1%. The sequenced sample was peripheral blood. The receptor set was obtained from a human donor in a cohort sampled during active COVID-19.

This chain connects TRBV6-5 to TRBJ1-1; a possible D gene is TRBD1 (5 bases). Trimming cost V 4 bases and J 0 bases, with 9 bases left between them. From germline, CDR1 is MNHEY and CDR2 SVGAGI. The CDR3 length is 14 residues. The CDR3 nucleotides are TGTGCCAGCAGTTCGTCGGGGGTGAACACTGAAGCTTTCTTT. As protein: CASSSSGVNTEAFF.

The V and J genes are TRBV9 and TRBJ2-5, with 9 bases fitting TRBD1. Germline V lookup: CDR1 SGDLS, CDR2 YYNGEE. J gave up 2 bases and V 0 bases, and 8 bases lay outside the gene matches. This CDR3 is built from 17 residues. CDR3 bases: TGTGCCAGCAGCGTAGAGGGGACAGGGAGTGGGCAAGAGACCCAGTACTTC. Protein: CASSVEGTGSGQETQYF.

By share, this clone counts as medium-sized (0.01 to 0.1%). The chain has TRBV11-1 and TRBJ1-2; D uncertain. This CDR3 spans 12 amino acids. CDR1 is SGHAT, CDR2 FQDESV, per germline (reference sequence). V dropped 5 bases and J dropped 4 bases, with 8 bases sitting between them. The CDR3 bases are TGTGCCAGCAGCCTAGGGCTCTATGGCTACACCTTC. Translated, it gives CASSLGLYGYTF.

The genes are TRBV5-6 and TRBJ2-7; TRBD1 might be the D (6 bases). The CDR3 runs 14 residues. Between the trimmed V and J ends, which lost 0 bases and 6 bases, there was a span of 13 bases. Germline CDR1 reads SGHDT; CDR2 reads YYEEEE. CDR3 region: CASSLVSGRGEQYF. The CDR3 DNA is TGTGCCAGCAGCTTGGTAAGTGGCAGGGGCGAGCAGTACTTC.

The chain employs TRBV6-6 and TRBJ1-1; D might be TRBD1 (5 bases). The CDR3 sequence is 13 residues long. In germline, CDR1 is MNHNY, CDR2 SVGAGI (reference sequence). V lost 7 bases and J 5 bases, leaving 14 bases between the germline ends. In nucleotides, the CDR3 is TGTGCCAGCATCCGGCGGGGGGGGACTGAAGCTTTCTTT. Its translation: CASIRRGGTEAFF.

Written as DNA, the CDR3 is TGTGCCAGCAGTCCACGGACAGGGCTTTCCTACAATGAGCAGTTCTTC. It is translated as CASSPRTGLSYNEQFF. This chain uses TRBV27 with TRBJ2-1, with 8 positions matching TRBD1. The CDR3 has 16 amino acids. J was trimmed by 1 base and V by 5 bases; bases with no gene match: 7. Per germline, CDR1 MNHEY and CDR2 SMNVEV (reference sequence).

The chain carries TRBV27 and TRBJ2-2, with 7 positions matching TRBD2. Germline lookup yields CDR1 MNHEY and CDR2 SMNVEV (reference sequence). Trimming cost V 2 bases and J 7 bases; bases outside gene matches: 7. The length of the CDR3 is 15 residues. The CDR3 bases are TGTGCCAGCAGTTTAGCGGGAGTGAGTGGCGGGGAGCTGTTTTTT. Its translation is CASSLAGVSGGELFF.

The chain is built from TRBV5-1 and TRBJ2-7, with TRBD2 matching 8 bases. The CDR3 runs to 17 residues. Unmatched junction bases numbered 15, after V lost 0 bases and J lost 7 bases. CDR1 and CDR2 from the germline V gene are SGHRS and YFSETQ. The CDR3 sequence is CASSLVAGTPSSREQYF. CDR3 coding DNA: TGCGCCAGCAGCTTGGTAGCGGGAACCCCTTCTTCGAGAGAGCAGTACTTC.